This passage covers 32 T cell receptor beta chains from one sample sequenced in a study of cytomegalovirus exposure and HLA in healthy donors. PCR was performed using 60 Vbeta and 13 Jbeta primers. TCRdb keeps only in-frame clones here, not all; method: immunoSEQ multiplex PCR. There are around 210,000 clones in the sample, with around 0.95% held by the top ten. The sample taken for sequencing was PBMCs. The receptor set was obtained from a woman aged 25 to 39 in good health and CMV-seropositive.

The chain carries TRBV27 and TRBJ1-1, with 7 bases identical to TRBD1. V shed 3 bases and J 3 bases; nucleotides not matched to a gene: 4. Germline values: CDR1 MNHEY, CDR2 SMNVEV (reference sequence). The CDR3 is 14 amino acids. The CDR3: CASSFRGADTEAFF. For the CDR3, the DNA is TGTGCCAGCAGTTTCAGGGGGGCGGACACTGAAGCTTTCTTT.

V gene TRBV2 combines with J gene TRBJ2-7, with TRBD2 matching over 14 bases. V was pared by 6 bases and J by 3 bases, with 10 bases of the junction left unmatched. CDR3 size: 17 residues. Per germline, CDR1 SNHLY and CDR2 FYNNEI. The CDR3 DNA sequence: TGTGCCAGCAGAGCATCGACTAGCGGGAGGGATAACTACGAGCAGTACTTC. Amino acids: CASRASTSGRDNYEQYF.

This chain joins TRBV9 and TRBJ1-2; 9 bases are shared with TRBD1. Germline CDR1 is SGDLS and CDR2 is YYNGEE. V shed 3 bases and J 1 base; nucleotides not matched to a gene: 7. CDR3 length equals 16 residues. This CDR3 is CASSGGQGRGNYGYTF. In DNA form, the CDR3 reads TGTGCCAGCAGCGGGGGACAGGGTAGGGGTAACTATGGCTACACCTTC.

J is TRBJ2-5 and V is TRBV19; D remains ambiguous. The V gene's germline CDR1 is LNHDA and CDR2 SQIVND (reference sequence). V was clipped by 5 bases and J by 0 bases, with 7 bases between them. This CDR3 comprises 13 residues. The CDR3 coding sequence is TGTGCCAGTAGTCTAACGTACCAAGAGACCCAGTACTTC. Amino acid sequence: CASSLTYQETQYF.

The J gene is TRBJ2-7, the V gene TRBV7-9; D is unclear. Trimming pared 2 bases from V and 6 bases from J, leaving 8 bases between. The CDR3 is 12 residues long. The germline V gene encodes CDR1 SEHNR and CDR2 FQNEAQ (reference sequence). The CDR3 spells CASSLFRSEQYF. The CDR3 DNA reads as TGTGCCAGCAGCTTATTTCGCAGCGAGCAGTACTTC.

J is TRBJ2-1 and V is TRBV7-2; the D is unclear. Germline CDR1 and CDR2: SGHTA and FQGNSA. This CDR3 is 14 amino acids long. Trimming took off 1 base at V and 4 bases at J, with 8 bases between the two ends. CDR3 nucleotide sequence: TGTGCCAGCAGCTTAGAACCTAGTTACAATGAGCAGTTCTTC. As protein: CASSLEPSYNEQFF. The whole variable domain, remainder taken from reference TRBV7-2 and TRBJ2-1, is GAGVSQSPSNKVTEKGKDVELRCDPISGHTALYWYRQSLGQGLEFLIYFQGNSAPDKSGLPSDRFSAERTGGSVSTLTIQRTQQEDSAVYLCASSLEPSYNEQFFGPGTRLTVL.

With respect to this clone: The sample holds other DNA sequences that translate to the same CDR3. The chain is built from TRBV10-3 and TRBJ2-5, with D hard to call. V lost 3 bases and J 4 bases, leaving 3 bases between the germline ends. This CDR3 spans 11 amino acids. Per the germline V gene, CDR1 is ENHRY and CDR2 is SYGVKD. The CDR3 region has the DNA TGTGCCATCAGTGACCGAGAGACCCAGTACTTC. Its protein product is CAISDRETQYF.

This chain uses TRBV10-1 with TRBJ1-2, with unresolved D. CDR3 length: 13 residues. The V gene lost 0 bases and the J gene lost 5 bases, with 7 bases spanning the gap. Per germline, CDR1 WNHNN and CDR2 SYGVQD (reference sequence). CDR3 amino acids: CASSESGSYGYTF. DNA for the CDR3: TGCGCCAGCAGTGAGTCGGGGAGTTATGGCTACACCTTC.

The V and J genes are TRBV7-2 and TRBJ1-2; D may be TRBD1 (5 bases). Trimming shortened V by 0 bases and J by 4 bases, and 9 bases separated the two germline ends. The CDR3 has 14 amino acids. Germline-derived CDR1 and CDR2 are SGHTA and FQGNSA. In DNA form, the CDR3 reads TGTGCCAGCAGCTTAGCTCAGCAGGGCTATGGCTACACCTTC. Its translation is CASSLAQQGYGYTF.

As for this clone: Within the sample, other DNA sequences also encode this same CDR3. This chain uses TRBV7-2 with TRBJ1-1; the D gene is possibly TRBD1 (5 bases). The CDR3 is made up of 13 amino acids. Trimming took 5 bases from V and 0 from J, leaving 7 bases between them. Germline CDR1 is SGHTA and CDR2 is FQGNSA. CDR3 DNA: TGTGCCAGCAGCCCAGGGATGAACACTGAAGCTTTCTTT. It encodes CASSPGMNTEAFF.

This rearrangement joins TRBV19 to TRBJ2-1; possible D gene TRBD2, 6 bases. V lost 0 bases and J lost 1, with 16 bases in between. The CDR3 length is 18 residues. In germline, CDR1 is LNHDA, CDR2 SQIVND (reference sequence). CDR3 in amino acids: CASSIDRYLEGSYNEQFF. CDR3 bases: TGTGCCAGTAGTATAGATCGATACTTGGAGGGGTCCTACAATGAGCAGTTCTTC.

The chain combines TRBV19 with TRBJ1-5; D is possibly TRBD1 (5 bases). V dropped 8 bases and J dropped 3 bases, with 11 bases sitting between them. The CDR3 runs 13 residues. Germline V gene sequence: CDR1 LNHDA, CDR2 SQIVND (reference sequence). As DNA, the CDR3 is TGTGCCAGTCGAGACAGCCCCAATCAGCCCCAGCATTTT. It codes for CASRDSPNQPQHF.

The chain combines TRBV7-2 with TRBJ1-3, with D unresolved. The germline CDR1 and CDR2 sequences are SGHTA and FQGNSA. CDR3 size: 17 residues. The V gene lost 3 bases and the J gene lost 0 bases, with 15 bases spanning the gap. The CDR3 DNA sequence: TGTGCCAGCAGCTTTCGTCTAAGCCTTCCCTCTGGAAACACCATATATTTT. Translation: CASSFRLSLPSGNTIYF.

J is TRBJ2-1 and V is TRBV10-2; 14 bases line up with TRBD2. The junction had 6 bases not matched to a gene; V was cut back by 7 bases and J by 7 bases. The CDR3 covers 15 residues. Germline CDR1 and CDR2: WSHSY and SAAADI. The CDR3 spells CASTAGLAGVNEQFF. The CDR3 DNA is TGCGCCAGCACCGCGGGACTAGCGGGAGTTAATGAGCAGTTCTTC.

The gene calls are TRBV6-5 and TRBJ2-7; D ambiguous. The CDR3 spans 13 residues. The germline gives CDR1 MNHEY, CDR2 SVGAGI. V dropped 9 bases and J dropped 3 bases, with 15 bases sitting between them. This chain's CDR3 is CASTSTVGYEQYF. The CDR3 DNA follows: TGTGCCAGTACTTCTACAGTAGGCTACGAGCAGTACTTC.

The chain couples TRBV9 to TRBJ2-3; the D is unclear. The CDR3 is made up of 14 amino acids. V lost 0 bases and J 2 bases, leaving 7 bases between the germline ends. Germline V gene sequence: CDR1 SGDLS, CDR2 YYNGEE. CDR3 residues: CASSVAQVTDTQYF. For the CDR3, the DNA is TGTGCCAGCAGCGTAGCGCAGGTCACAGATACGCAGTATTTT.

This chain uses TRBV5-6 with TRBJ2-7; unclear D gene. Germline V gene data show CDR1 as SGHDT and CDR2 as YYEEEE. This CDR3 comprises 12 residues. V lost 4 bases and J lost 6, with 11 bases in between. CDR3 residues: CASSHDGPEQYF. The CDR3 nucleotides are TGTGCCAGCAGCCACGATGGGCCCGAGCAGTACTTC.

The chain is built from TRBV5-1 and TRBJ2-2; no firm D call. Between the trimmed V and J ends, which lost 1 base and 2 bases, there was a span of 9 bases. The CDR3 consists of 15 residues. The germline V gene has CDR1 SGHRS and CDR2 YFSETQ. The CDR3 coding sequence is TGCGCCAGCAGCTTGCAACCTATTAACACCGGGGAGCTGTTTTTT. This codes for CASSLQPINTGELFF.

The CDR3 region has the DNA TGTGCCAGCAGCCTGGATTCGACAGGATCGTACACCGGGGAGCTGTTTTTT. Residues: CASSLDSTGSYTGELFF. This chain uses TRBV5-8 with TRBJ2-2; a weak D match, TRBD1 (6 bases). Trimming removed 4 bases from V and 3 bases from J, with 19 bases in between. The CDR3 has 17 residues. The germline V gene has CDR1 SGHTS and CDR2 YDEGEE. Full variable domain (remainder filled in from reference TRBV5-8 and TRBJ2-2): EAGVTQSPTHLIKTRGQQATLRCSPISGHTSVYWYQQALGLGLQFLLWYDEGEERNRGNFPPRFSGRQFPNYSSELNVNALELEDSALYLCASSLDSTGSYTGELFFGEGSRLTVL.

V and J are TRBV28 and TRBJ1-3; D not resolved. Between the trimmed V and J ends, which lost 6 bases and 0 bases, there was a span of 9 bases. From germline, CDR1 is MDHEN and CDR2 SYDVKM. The CDR3 extends over 14 amino acids. The CDR3 bases are TGTGCCAGCAGCGTAATACTCTCTGGAAACACCATATATTTT. This gives the protein CASSVILSGNTIYF.

The chain employs TRBV6-5 and TRBJ2-2; TRBD1 is a possible D gene (7 bases). This CDR3 comprises 15 residues. The germline CDR1 and CDR2 sequences are MNHEY and SVGAGI. V lost 5 bases and J 5 bases, leaving 15 bases between the germline ends. The CDR3 loop is CASSPRRGRTGELFF. CDR3 sequence (DNA): TGTGCCAGCAGTCCGCGGAGGGGGCGAACCGGGGAGCTGTTTTTT.

The chain couples TRBV27 to TRBJ2-1; 8 bases are a match to TRBD2. J gave up 4 bases and V 1 base, and 3 bases lay outside the gene matches. Germline loops: CDR1 MNHEY, CDR2 SMNVEV (reference sequence). CDR3 size: 15 residues. The CDR3 is CASSLLREAYNEQFF. The CDR3 DNA follows: TGTGCCAGCAGTTTATTGCGGGAGGCGTACAATGAGCAGTTCTTC.

The chain employs TRBV6-5 and TRBJ1-2, with 8 bases aligning to TRBD1. This CDR3 is built from 15 residues. Trimming at V came to 3 bases and at J to 1 base, leaving 4 bases not matched to a gene. CDR1 MNHEY and CDR2 SVGAGI come from the germline V gene. The CDR3 sequence: CASSYGTGGNYGYTF. The CDR3 DNA sequence: TGTGCCAGCAGTTATGGTACAGGGGGTAACTATGGCTACACCTTC.

The CDR3 bases are TGCGCCAGCAGCCAAGGGTCGGGGGGAAATCAGCCCCAGCATTTT. Protein product: CASSQGSGGNQPQHF. This sequence joins TRBV4-3 and TRBJ1-5; tentatively, D is TRBD1 (5 bases). The germline gives CDR1 LGHNA, CDR2 YSLEER. This CDR3 comprises 15 residues. V gave up 1 base and J gave up 4 bases, with 11 bases separating them.

The rearrangement uses TRBV7-2 and TRBJ2-5, with 12 bases aligning to TRBD2. The CDR3 has 18 residues. With 5 bases clipped from V and 5 bases from J, the junction kept 15 bases outside the gene matches. Germline CDR1 and CDR2: SGHTA and FQGNSA. The CDR3 nucleotides read TGTGCCAGCAGCAACCCTTTCCCACTAGCGGGAGGCTTCGAGACCCAGTACTTC. Amino acids: CASSNPFPLAGGFETQYF.

The chain joins TRBV29-1 to TRBJ2-2, with D maybe TRBD2 (5 bases). This CDR3 spans 12 amino acids. Germline V CDR1 and CDR2: SQVTM, ANQGSEA. V was shortened by 5 bases and J by 6 bases, with 10 bases between the two germline ends. The CDR3 reads CSVLASSGELFF. The CDR3 DNA sequence: TGCAGCGTTCTGGCTAGCTCCGGGGAGCTGTTTTTT.

The chain uses TRBV14 and TRBJ2-7; 7 bases agree with TRBD2. Germline lookup yields CDR1 SGHDN and CDR2 FVKESK. The CDR3 is 14 amino acids. V lost 4 bases, J lost 4 bases, and 7 bases stayed unmatched. CDR3 residues: CASSPFWGGYEQYF. The CDR3 DNA reads TGTGCCAGCAGCCCCTTTTGGGGGGGTTACGAGCAGTACTTC.

The chain combines TRBV5-1 with TRBJ1-1, with 7 bases identical to TRBD1. Germline assignment: CDR1 SGHRS and CDR2 YFSETQ. This CDR3 has 14 residues. With 5 bases clipped from V and 6 bases from J, the junction kept 10 bases outside the gene matches. The CDR3 region has the DNA TGCGCCAGCAGACCTGACAGGGTAAGGGCTGAAGCTTTCTTT. Translated, it gives CASRPDRVRAEAFF.

The V call is TRBV4-1, the J call TRBJ1-5; D is undetermined. This CDR3 contains 14 residues. The ends were cut back, 1 base at V and 6 bases at J, with 10 bases in the middle. Germline-derived CDR1 and CDR2 are MGHRA and YSYEKL. The CDR3 protein is CASSQGGMGQPQHF. The CDR3 DNA is TGCGCCAGCAGCCAAGGCGGCATGGGTCAGCCCCAGCATTTT.

This chain uses TRBV5-1 with TRBJ1-1; D possibly corresponds to TRBD1 (6 bases). The CDR3 spans 17 residues. Germline V CDR1 and CDR2: SGHRS, YFSETQ. V gave up 4 bases and J gave up 5 bases, with 24 bases separating them. CDR3: CASSPRTGQIRGTEAFF. DNA of the CDR3: TGCGCCAGCAGCCCCCGGACTGGACAGATAAGGGGGACTGAAGCTTTCTTT.

V usage is TRBV5-6 and J usage is TRBJ2-1; D unresolved. Germline V gene data show CDR1 as SGHDT and CDR2 as YYEEEE. The V end was cut by 1 base, the J end by 0 bases, with 8 bases between. The CDR3 totals 15 residues. CDR3 amino acids: CASSLTASSYNEQFF. The CDR3 nucleotides read TGTGCCAGCAGCTTGACAGCATCCTCCTACAATGAGCAGTTCTTC. The full variable domain, in which reference TRBV5-6 and TRBJ2-1 provide the parts outside the CDR3, is DAGVTQSPTHLIKTRGQQVTLRCSPKSGHDTVSWYQQALGQGPQFIFQYYEEEERQRGNFPDRFSGHQFPNYSSELNVNALLLGDSALYLCASSLTASSYNEQFFGPGTRLTVL.

This chain uses TRBV6-5 with TRBJ1-4; 9 bases align to TRBD1. Germline CDR1 reads MNHEY; CDR2 reads SVGAGI. This CDR3 is built from 14 residues. V lost 7 bases to trimming and J lost 7 bases; unmatched junction nucleotides: 7. For the CDR3, the DNA is TGTGCCAGCACCGGGGACAGGGAAGCTGAAAAACTGTTTTTT. It specifies CASTGDREAEKLFF.